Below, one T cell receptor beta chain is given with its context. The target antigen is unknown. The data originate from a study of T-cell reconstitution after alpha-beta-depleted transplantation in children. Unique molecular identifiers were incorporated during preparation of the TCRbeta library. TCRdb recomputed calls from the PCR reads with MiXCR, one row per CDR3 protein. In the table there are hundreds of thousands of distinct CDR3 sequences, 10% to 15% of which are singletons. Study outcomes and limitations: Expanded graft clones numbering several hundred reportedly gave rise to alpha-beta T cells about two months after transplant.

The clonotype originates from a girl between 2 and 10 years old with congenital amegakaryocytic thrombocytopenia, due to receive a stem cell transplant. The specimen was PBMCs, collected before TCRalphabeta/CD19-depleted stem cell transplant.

The CDR3 DNA sequence: TGTGCCATCAGTGAGTCGTTTAAACAGGAAGAGACCCAGTACTTC. Its translation: CAISESFKQEETQYF. The rearrangement joins TRBV10-3 to TRBJ2-5; possibly TRBD1 for D (5 bases). Germline CDR1 and CDR2: ENHRY and SYGVKD. CDR3 length equals 15 residues. The germline V and J ends were trimmed by 0 bases and 3 bases, with 11 bases remaining between them.